These 8 T cell receptor beta chains came from one sample sequenced in a study of cytomegalovirus exposure and HLA in healthy donors. It was with 60 Vbeta and 13 Jbeta primers that the PCR ran. The assay was immunoSEQ multiplex PCR, and TCRdb's table has in-frame clones only and misses some. Of some 220,000 clones listed, 85% to 90% are singletons. The sample taken for sequencing was PBMCs. These receptors were obtained from a woman aged 18-30 years in good health and CMV-seronegative.

The CDR3 protein is CAWRKDRGFRGYTF. CDR3 bases: TGTGCCTGGAGGAAGGACAGAGGATTTCGGGGCTACACCTTC. V is TRBV30 and J is TRBJ1-2; D perhaps matches TRBD1 (6 bases). CDR1 is GTSNPN and CDR2 is SVGIG in the germline V gene (reference sequence). This CDR3 contains 14 residues. V was trimmed by 3 bases and J by 8 bases, leaving 19 bases between them.

This rearrangement joins TRBV19 to TRBJ1-1; TRBD1 matches at 7 bases. In germline, CDR1 is LNHDA, CDR2 SQIVND (reference sequence). V shed 5 bases and J 0 bases; nucleotides not matched to a gene: 6. This CDR3 has 15 residues. CDR3 loop: CASSPPGQVNTEAFF. The CDR3 nucleotides read TGTGCCAGTAGTCCCCCCGGACAGGTGAACACTGAAGCTTTCTTT.

J is TRBJ1-2 and V is TRBV14; 8 nucleotides line up with TRBD1. Germline CDR1 reads SGHDN; CDR2 reads FVKESK. The J segment lost 9 bases and the V segment lost 2 bases, leaving 8 bases of the junction unmatched. This CDR3 is built from 14 residues. The CDR3 here is CASSQWDRRFSYTF. CDR3 nucleotides: TGTGCCAGCAGCCAATGGGACAGGCGTTTTAGCTACACCTTC.

The chain couples TRBV11-1 to TRBJ2-1; D is possibly TRBD2 (7 bases). CDR3 length: 15 residues. Trimming took 7 bases from V and 6 from J, leaving 19 bases between them. In germline, CDR1 is SGHAT, CDR2 FQDESV (reference sequence). The CDR3 sequence: CASTRGAGAANEQFF. CDR3 bases: TGTGCCAGCACCCGGGGGGCGGGGGCAGCCAATGAGCAGTTCTTC.

This clone was detected only once. The CDR3 loop reads CSVVREEAFF. The CDR3 nucleotides read TGCAGCGTTGTGCGGGAAGAGGCTTTCTTT. This chain links TRBV29-1 with TRBJ1-1; D remains ambiguous. The CDR3 extends over 10 amino acids. V was cut by 4 bases and J by 11 bases, with 11 bases left in between. Germline-derived CDR1 and CDR2 are SQVTM and ANQGSEA.

The gene calls are TRBV2 and TRBJ1-5; TRBD1 matches 7 bases. The V segment lost 2 bases and the J segment 4 bases; nucleotides outside the gene matches: 5. The CDR3 totals 15 residues. Germline lookup yields CDR1 SNHLY and CDR2 FYNNEI. For the CDR3, the DNA is TGTGCCAGCAGTGAATATGGGACAGAGAATCAGCCCCAGCATTTT. This translates into CASSEYGTENQPQHF.

This clone appeared a single time. This chain connects TRBV2 to TRBJ1-5; TRBD1 matches at 9 bases. V gave up 6 bases and J gave up 15 bases; unmatched junction bases: 9. The germline CDR1 and CDR2 sequences are SNHLY and FYNNEI. This CDR3 comprises 12 residues. CDR3 coding DNA: TGTGCCAGCAGCCTGACAGGGGGTCGATTGCATTTT. Its translation is CASSLTGGRLHF.

The V and J genes are TRBV7-2 and TRBJ2-1; the D is unclear. CDR3 length equals 11 residues. V was cut by 0 bases and J by 9 bases, with 3 bases left in between. The germline V gene encodes CDR1 SGHTA and CDR2 FQGNSA. The CDR3 region is CASSLAGEQFF. The CDR3 DNA follows: TGTGCCAGCAGCTTAGCCGGTGAGCAGTTCTTC.